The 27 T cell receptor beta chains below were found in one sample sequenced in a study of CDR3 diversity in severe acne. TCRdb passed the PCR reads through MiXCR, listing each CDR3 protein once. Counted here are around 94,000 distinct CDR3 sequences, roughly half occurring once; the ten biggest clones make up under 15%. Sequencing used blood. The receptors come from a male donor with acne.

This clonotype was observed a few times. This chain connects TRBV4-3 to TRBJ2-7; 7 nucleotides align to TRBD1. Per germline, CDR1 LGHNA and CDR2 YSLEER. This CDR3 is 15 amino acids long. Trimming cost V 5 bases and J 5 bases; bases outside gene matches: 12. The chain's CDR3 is CASSAEGGFADEQYF. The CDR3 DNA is TGCGCCAGCAGCGCAGAAGGGGGCTTCGCCGACGAGCAGTACTTC.

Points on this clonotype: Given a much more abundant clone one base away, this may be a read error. The CDR3 spells CASSPRLVGGRYNEQFF. Written as DNA, the CDR3 is TGCGCCAGCAGCCCGAGACTAGTGGGAGGGCGTTACAATGAGCAGTTCTTC. The J gene is TRBJ2-1, the V gene TRBV7-4, with 7 positions matching TRBD2. Germline V gene data show CDR1 as SGHVT and CDR2 as SQSDAQ. The CDR3 spans 17 residues. Complete variable domain (other parts from reference TRBV7-4 and TRBJ2-1): GAGVSQSPRYKVAKRGRDVALRCDSISGHVTLYWYRQTLGQGSEVLTYSQSDAQRDKSGRPSGRFSAERPERSVSTLKIQRTEQGDSAVYLCASSPRLVGGRYNEQFFGPGTRLTVL.

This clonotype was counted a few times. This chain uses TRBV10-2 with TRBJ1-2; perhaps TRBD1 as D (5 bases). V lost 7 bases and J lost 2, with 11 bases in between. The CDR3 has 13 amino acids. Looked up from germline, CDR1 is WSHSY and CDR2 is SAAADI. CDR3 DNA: TGCGCCAGCACCGGGGGTGGCAACTATGGCTACACCTTC. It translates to CASTGGGNYGYTF.

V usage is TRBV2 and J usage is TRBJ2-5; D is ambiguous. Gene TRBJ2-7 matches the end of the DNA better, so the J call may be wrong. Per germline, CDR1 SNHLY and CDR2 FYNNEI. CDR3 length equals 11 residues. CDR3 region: CATRTGGEQYF. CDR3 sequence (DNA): TGTGCCACTCGGACGGGCGGCGAGCAGTACTTC.

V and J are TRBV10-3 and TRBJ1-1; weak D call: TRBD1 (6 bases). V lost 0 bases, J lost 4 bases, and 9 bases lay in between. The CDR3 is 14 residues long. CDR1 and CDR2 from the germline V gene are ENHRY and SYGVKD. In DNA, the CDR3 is TGTGCCATCAGTGAGTCTACAGGGCTCACTGAAGCTTTCTTT. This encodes CAISESTGLTEAFF.

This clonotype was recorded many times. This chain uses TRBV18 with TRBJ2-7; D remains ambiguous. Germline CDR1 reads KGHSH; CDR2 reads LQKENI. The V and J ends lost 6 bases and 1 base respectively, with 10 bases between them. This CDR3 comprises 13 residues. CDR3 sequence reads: CASSLTRSYEQYF. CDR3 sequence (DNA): TGTGCCAGCTCGCTGACGCGATCCTACGAGCAGTACTTC.

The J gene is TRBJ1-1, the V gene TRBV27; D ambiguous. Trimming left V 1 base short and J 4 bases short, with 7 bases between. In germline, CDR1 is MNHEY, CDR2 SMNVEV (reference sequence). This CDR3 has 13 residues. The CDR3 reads CASSLYQGTEAFF. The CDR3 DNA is TGTGCCAGCAGTTTATATCAAGGCACTGAAGCTTTCTTT.

In nucleotides, the CDR3 is TGTGCCACCAGTGATTTAACTAGCGGGATCGAAGAGCAGTACTTC. This codes for CATSDLTSGIEEQYF. This rearrangement joins TRBV24-1 to TRBJ2-5; TRBD2 matches 10 bases. The CDR3 is made up of 15 amino acids. J was trimmed by 11 bases and V by 1 base; bases with no gene match: 9. CDR1 KGHDR and CDR2 SFDVKD come from the germline V gene.

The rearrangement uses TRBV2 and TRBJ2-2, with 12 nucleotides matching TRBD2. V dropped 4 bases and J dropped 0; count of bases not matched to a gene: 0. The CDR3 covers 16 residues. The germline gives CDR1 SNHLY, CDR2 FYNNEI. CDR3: CASSGTSGANTGELFF. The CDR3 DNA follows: TGTGCCAGCAGTGGGACTAGCGGGGCGAACACCGGGGAGCTGTTTTTT.

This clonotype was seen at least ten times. The CDR3 protein is CSAQWRDTIEQYF. For the CDR3, the DNA is TGCAGTGCCCAATGGCGGGACACCATCGAGCAGTACTTC. The chain uses TRBV20-1 and TRBJ2-7; either TRBD1 or TRBD2 may fit D (6 bases each). Germline CDR1 reads DFQATT; CDR2 reads SNEGSKA (reference sequence). This CDR3 spans 13 amino acids. Trimming pared 6 bases from V and 6 bases from J, leaving 18 bases between.

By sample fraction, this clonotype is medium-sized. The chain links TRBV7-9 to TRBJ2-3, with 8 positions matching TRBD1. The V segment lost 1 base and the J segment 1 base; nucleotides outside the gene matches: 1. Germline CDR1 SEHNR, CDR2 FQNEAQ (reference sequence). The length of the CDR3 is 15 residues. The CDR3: CASSLGGQGTDTQYF. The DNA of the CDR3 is TGTGCCAGCAGCTTAGGGGGACAGGGCACAGATACGCAGTATTTT.

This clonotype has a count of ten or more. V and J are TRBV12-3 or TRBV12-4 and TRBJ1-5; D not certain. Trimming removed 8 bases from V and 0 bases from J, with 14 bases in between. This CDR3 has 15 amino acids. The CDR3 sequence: CASSLGGYSNQPQHF. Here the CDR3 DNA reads TGTGCCAGCTCCTTAGGCGGGTATAGCAATCAGCCCCAGCATTTT.

The CDR3 protein is CASTYRGTSADEQYF. DNA of the CDR3: TGTGCCAGCACCTACAGGGGGACTAGCGCCGACGAGCAGTACTTC. This sequence joins TRBV6-6 and TRBJ2-7, with 10 bases identical to TRBD2. CDR3 length: 15 residues. Germline V gene data show CDR1 as MNHNY and CDR2 as SVGAGI (reference sequence). J lost 5 bases, V lost 7 bases, and 11 bases had no gene match.

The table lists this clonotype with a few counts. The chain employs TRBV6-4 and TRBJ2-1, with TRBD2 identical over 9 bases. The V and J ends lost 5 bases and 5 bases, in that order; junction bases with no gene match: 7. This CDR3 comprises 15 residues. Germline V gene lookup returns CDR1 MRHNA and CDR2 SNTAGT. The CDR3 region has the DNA TGTGCCAGCAGTAGAAGCGGGGGGTCAAACAATGAGCAGTTCTTC. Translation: CASSRSGGSNNEQFF.

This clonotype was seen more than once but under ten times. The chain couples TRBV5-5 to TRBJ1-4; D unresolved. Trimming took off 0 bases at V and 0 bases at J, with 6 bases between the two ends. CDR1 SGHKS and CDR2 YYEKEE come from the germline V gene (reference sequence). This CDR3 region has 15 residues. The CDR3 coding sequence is TGTGCCAGCAGCTTGGGTGTAACAACTAATGAAAAACTGTTTTTT. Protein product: CASSLGVTTNEKLFF.

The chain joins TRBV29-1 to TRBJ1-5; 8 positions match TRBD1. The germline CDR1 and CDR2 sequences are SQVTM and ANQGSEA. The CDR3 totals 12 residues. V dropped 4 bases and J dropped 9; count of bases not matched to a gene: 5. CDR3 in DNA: TGCAGCGTTGCTGACAGGGGAAGGCCCCAGCATTTT. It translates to CSVADRGRPQHF.

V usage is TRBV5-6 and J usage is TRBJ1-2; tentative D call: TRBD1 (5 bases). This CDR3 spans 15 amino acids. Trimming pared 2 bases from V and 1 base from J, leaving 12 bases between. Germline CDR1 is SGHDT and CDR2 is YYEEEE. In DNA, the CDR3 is TGTGCCAGCAGCTTCCTGGCAGGGTTTAACTATGGCTACACCTTC. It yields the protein CASSFLAGFNYGYTF.

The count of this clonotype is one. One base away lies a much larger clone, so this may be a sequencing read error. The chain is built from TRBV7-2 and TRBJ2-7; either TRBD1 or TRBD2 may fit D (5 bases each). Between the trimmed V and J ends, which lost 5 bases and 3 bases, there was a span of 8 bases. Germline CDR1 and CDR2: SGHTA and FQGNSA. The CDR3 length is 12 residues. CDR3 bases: TGTGCCAGCAGCCGGGGCCTCTACGAGCAGTACTTC. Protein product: CASSRGLYEQYF. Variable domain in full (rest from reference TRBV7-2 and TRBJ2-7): GAGVSQSPSNKVTEKGKDVELRCDPISGHTALYWYRQSLGQGLEFLIYFQGNSAPDKSGLPSDRFSAERTGGSVSTLTIQRTQQEDSAVYLCASSRGLYEQYFGPGTRLTVT.

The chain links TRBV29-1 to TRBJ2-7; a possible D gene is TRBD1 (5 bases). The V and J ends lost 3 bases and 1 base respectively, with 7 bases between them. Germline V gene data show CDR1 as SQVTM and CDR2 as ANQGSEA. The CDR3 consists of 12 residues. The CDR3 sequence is CSVDTGSYEQYF. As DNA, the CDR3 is TGCAGCGTTGACACAGGTTCCTACGAGCAGTACTTC.

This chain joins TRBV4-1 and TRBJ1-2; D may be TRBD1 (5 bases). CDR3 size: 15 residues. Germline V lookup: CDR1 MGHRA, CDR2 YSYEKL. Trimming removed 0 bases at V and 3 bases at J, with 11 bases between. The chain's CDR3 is CASSQDSTGDYGYTF. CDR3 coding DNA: TGCGCCAGCAGCCAAGATTCTACAGGAGACTATGGCTACACCTTC.

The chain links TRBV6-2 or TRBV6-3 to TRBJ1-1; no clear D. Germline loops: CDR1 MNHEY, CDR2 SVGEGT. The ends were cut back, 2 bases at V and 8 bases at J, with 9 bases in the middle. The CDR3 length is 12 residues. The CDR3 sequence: CASSYGQFEAFF. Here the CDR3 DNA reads TGTGCCAGCAGTTACGGGCAGTTCGAAGCTTTCTTT.

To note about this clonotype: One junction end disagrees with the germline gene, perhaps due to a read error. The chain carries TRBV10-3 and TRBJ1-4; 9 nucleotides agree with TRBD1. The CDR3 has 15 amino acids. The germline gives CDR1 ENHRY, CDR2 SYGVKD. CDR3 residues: CASSTEQGAVEKLFF. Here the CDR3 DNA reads TGTGCCAGCAGTACCGAACAGGGGGCGGTCGAAAAACTGTTTTTT.

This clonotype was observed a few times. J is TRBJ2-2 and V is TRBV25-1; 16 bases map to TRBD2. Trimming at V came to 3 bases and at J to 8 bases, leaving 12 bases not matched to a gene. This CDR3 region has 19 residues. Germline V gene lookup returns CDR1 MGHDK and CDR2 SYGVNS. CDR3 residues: CASSEEGLAGGPSWGELFF. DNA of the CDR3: TGTGCCAGCAGTGAGGAGGGACTAGCGGGAGGGCCTTCGTGGGGGGAGCTGTTTTTT.

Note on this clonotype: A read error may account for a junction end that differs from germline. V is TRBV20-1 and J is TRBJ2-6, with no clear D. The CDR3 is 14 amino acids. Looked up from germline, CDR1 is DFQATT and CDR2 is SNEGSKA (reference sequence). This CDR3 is CGARGNSGANVLTF. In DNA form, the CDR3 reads TGCGGTGCTAGAGGTAACTCTGGGGCCAACGTCCTGACTTTC.

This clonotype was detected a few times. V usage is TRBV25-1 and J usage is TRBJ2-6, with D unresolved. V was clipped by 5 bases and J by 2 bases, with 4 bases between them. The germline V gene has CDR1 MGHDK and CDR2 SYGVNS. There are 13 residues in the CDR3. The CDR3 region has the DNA TGTGCCAGCAGTCTGACTGGGGCCAACGTCCTGACTTTC. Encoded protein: CASSLTGANVLTF.

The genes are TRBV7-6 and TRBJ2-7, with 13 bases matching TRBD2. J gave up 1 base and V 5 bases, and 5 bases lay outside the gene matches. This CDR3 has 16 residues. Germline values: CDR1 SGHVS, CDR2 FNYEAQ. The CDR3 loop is CASSQGGLAGSYEQYF. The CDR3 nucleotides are TGTGCCAGCAGCCAGGGGGGACTAGCGGGATCCTACGAGCAGTACTTC. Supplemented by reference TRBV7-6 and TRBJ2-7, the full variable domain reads GAGVSQSPRYKVTKRGQDVALRCDPISGHVSLYWYRQALGQGPEFLTYFNYEAQQDKSGLPNDRFSAERPEGSISTLTIQRTEQRDSAMYRCASSQGGLAGSYEQYFGPGTRLTVT.

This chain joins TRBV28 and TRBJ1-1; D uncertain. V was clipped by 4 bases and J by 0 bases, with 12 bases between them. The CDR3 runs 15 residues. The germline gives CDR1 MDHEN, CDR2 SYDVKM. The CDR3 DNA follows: TGTGCCAGCAGTTCAAGAACCTTCATGAACACTGAAGCTTTCTTT. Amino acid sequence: CASSSRTFMNTEAFF.